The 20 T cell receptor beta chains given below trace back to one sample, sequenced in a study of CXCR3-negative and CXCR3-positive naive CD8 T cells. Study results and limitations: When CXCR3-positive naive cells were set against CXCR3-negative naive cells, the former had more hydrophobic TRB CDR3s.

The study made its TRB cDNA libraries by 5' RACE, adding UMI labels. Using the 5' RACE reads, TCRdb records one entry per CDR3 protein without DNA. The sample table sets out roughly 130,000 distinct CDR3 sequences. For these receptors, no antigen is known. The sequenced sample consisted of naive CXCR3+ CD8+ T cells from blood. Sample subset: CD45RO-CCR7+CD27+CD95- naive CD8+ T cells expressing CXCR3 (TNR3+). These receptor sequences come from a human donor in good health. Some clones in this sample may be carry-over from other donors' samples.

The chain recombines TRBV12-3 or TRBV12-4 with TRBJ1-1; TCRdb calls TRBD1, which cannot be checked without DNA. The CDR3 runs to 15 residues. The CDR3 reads CASRPSGGWKTEAFF.

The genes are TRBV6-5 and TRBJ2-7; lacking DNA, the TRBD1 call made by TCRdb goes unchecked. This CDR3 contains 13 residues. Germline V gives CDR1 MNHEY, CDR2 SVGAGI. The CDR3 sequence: CASSHRDSYEQYF.

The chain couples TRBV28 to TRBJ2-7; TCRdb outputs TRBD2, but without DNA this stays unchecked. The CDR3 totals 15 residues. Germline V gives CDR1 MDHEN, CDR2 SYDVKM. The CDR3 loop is CASSEEGTSGYEQYF. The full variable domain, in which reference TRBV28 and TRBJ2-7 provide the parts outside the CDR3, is DVKVTQSSRYLVKRTGEKVFLECVQDMDHENMFWYRQDPGLGLRLIYFSYDVKMKEKGDIPEGYSVSREKKERFSLILESASTNQTSMYLCASSEEGTSGYEQYFGPGTRLTVT.

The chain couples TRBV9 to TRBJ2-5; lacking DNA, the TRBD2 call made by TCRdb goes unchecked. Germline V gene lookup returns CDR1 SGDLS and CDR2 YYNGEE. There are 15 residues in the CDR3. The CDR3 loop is CASSPGTSGTETQYF.

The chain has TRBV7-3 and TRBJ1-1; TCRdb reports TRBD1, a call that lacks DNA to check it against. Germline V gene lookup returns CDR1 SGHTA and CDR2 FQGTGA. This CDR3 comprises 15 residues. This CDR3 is CASSQAQGVNTEAFF.

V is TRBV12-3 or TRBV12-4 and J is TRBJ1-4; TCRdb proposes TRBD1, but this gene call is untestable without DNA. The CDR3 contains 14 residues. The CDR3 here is CASSTGTREEKLFF.

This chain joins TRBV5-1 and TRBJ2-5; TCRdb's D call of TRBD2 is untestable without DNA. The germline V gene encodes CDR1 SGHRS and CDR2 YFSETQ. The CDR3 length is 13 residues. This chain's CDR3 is CASSFTSGETQYF.

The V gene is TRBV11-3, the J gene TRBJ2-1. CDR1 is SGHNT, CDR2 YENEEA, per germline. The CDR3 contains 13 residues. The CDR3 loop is CASSLVNRNEQFF.

The CDR3 sequence: CASSLGADDQPQHF. The chain uses TRBV5-6 and TRBJ1-5; TCRdb gives TRBD1 as the D gene, but with no DNA this cannot be confirmed. Germline CDR1 reads SGHDT; CDR2 reads YYEEEE. This CDR3 region has 14 residues. The variable domain in full, with the rest retrieved from reference TRBV5-6 and TRBJ1-5, is DAGVTQSPTHLIKTRGQQVTLRCSPKSGHDTVSWYQQALGQGPQFIFQYYEEEERQRGNFPDRFSGHQFPNYSSELNVNALLLGDSALYLCASSLGADDQPQHFGDGTRLSIL.

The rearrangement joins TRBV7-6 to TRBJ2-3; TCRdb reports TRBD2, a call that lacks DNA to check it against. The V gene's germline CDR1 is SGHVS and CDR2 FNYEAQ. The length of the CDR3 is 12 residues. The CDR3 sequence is CASRQIADTQYF.

The CDR3 spells CASSLVGQDEKLFF. This chain connects TRBV12-3 or TRBV12-4 to TRBJ1-4; TCRdb calls TRBD1, which cannot be checked without DNA. This CDR3 has 14 amino acids.

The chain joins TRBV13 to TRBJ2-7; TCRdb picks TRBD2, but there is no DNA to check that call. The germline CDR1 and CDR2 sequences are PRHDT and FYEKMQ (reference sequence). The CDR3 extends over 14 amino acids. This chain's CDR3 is CASSNGLSTYEQYF. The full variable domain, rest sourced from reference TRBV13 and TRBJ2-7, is AAGVIQSPRHLIKEKRETATLKCYPIPRHDTVYWYQQGPGQDPQFLISFYEKMQSDKGSIPDRFSAQQFSDYHSELNMSSLELGDSALYFCASSNGLSTYEQYFGPGTRLTVT.

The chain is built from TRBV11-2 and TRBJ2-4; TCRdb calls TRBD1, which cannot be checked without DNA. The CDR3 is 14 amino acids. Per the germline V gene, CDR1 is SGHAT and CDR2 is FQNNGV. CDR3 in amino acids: CASSLEWGPDIQYF.

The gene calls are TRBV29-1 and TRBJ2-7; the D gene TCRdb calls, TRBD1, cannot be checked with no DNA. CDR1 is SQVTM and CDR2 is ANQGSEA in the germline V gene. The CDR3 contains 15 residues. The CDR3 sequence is CSVEGGRSQSYEQYF.

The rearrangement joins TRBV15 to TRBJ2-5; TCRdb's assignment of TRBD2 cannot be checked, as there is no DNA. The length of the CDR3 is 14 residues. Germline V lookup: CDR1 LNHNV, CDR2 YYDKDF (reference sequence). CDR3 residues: CATSRSGLGETQYF.

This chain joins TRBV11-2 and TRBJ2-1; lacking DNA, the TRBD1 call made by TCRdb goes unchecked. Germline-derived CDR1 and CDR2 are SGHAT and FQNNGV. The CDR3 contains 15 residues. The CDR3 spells CASSLEYPGGNEQFF.

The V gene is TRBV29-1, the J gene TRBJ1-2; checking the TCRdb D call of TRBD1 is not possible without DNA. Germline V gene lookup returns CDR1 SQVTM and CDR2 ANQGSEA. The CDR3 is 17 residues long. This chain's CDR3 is CSVEAIVREGGIYGYTF.

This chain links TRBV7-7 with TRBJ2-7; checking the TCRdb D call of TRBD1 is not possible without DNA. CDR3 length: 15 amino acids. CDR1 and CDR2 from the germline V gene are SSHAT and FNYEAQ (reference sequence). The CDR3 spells CASSLGRGHSYEQYF.

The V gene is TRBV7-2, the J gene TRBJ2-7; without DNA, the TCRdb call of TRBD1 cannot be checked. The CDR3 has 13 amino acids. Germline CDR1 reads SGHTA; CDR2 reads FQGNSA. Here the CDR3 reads CASRRTGAAEQYF.

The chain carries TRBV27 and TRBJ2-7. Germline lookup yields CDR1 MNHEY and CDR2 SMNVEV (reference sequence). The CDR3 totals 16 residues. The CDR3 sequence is CASSLSVNRASYEQYF.